The sequence of this T cell receptor (beta chain) was determined in a study of immune heterogeneity within non-small cell lung tumors (dated by TCRdb to the late 2010s). Regarding the complete study: By histology, the tumors were 4 squamous cell carcinomas, around nine non-squamous carcinomas and 1 tumor not otherwise specified. Binding of neoantigens to the HLA alleles of each patient was predicted with netMHCpan-3.0 for mutant peptides of 8 to 11 amino acids. The study combined whole-exome sequencing, RNA-seq and TCR beta repertoire sequencing of multiple spatially distinct regions from each NSCLC tumor to examine intratumoral immune heterogeneity. TCR repertoires were analyzed from around 57 tumor loci of approximately 15 patients, whereas transcriptome data were available for only about 44 loci from some 13 patients. Results and caveats for the whole study, not just this receptor: Local T-cell repertoire clonality showed a statistically significant but moderate positive correlation with local tumor mutational burden (R about 0.31). Individual patients mostly had different high-frequency TCR beta clonotypes. Identical dominant CDR3B clonotypes recurred across loci within a patient, yet different tumor locations also harbored unique high-frequency clones.

The TCR template was genomic DNA extracted from bulk tumor tissue, and approximately 650 ng of gDNA was amplified for each sample. Multiple biopsies per primary tumor were taken during surgery, spaced as far apart as possible within the tumor mass. The study cohort was described as untreated and was composed of newly diagnosed NSCLC cases undergoing curative surgery. The samples came from approximately 14 patients with newly diagnosed non-small cell lung cancer who were having surgery intended to be curative. The resected tumor masses were reviewed by two independent pathologists. Only DNA and RNA samples of high quality went on to sequencing. The germline V gene sets CDR1 to MDHEN and CDR2 to SYDVKM. The CDR3 runs 12 residues from the cysteine to the phenylalanine. Only CDR3 DNA remains: 36 bases, in frame from the first base. V loses 5 bases, J loses 5 bases, and the germline ends lie 9 bases apart.

The TCR beta CDR3 region was amplified with a multiplex PCR system, in which a first round of 10 cycles was run using 32 V-gene forward and 13 J-gene reverse primers. A QIAGEN Multiplex PCR Kit was used for first-round PCR, and the primer sequences were filed in Chinese patent CN105087789A. Illumina universal primers were attached in a second round of PCR run with the Phusion High-Fidelity PCR Kit. The TCR libraries underwent paired-end sequencing with a read length of 151 bp on the Illumina HiSeq X Ten platform. In the source study's methods: Reads lacking multiplex PCR primers were removed with Cutadapt, read pairs were merged with PEAR, and CDR3 regions were called with MiXCR default settings. Repertoire diversity used Shannon entropy, and clonality was computed as one minus Shannon entropy divided by ln of productive unique sequence count. A clonotype counted as a dominant or high-frequency T-cell clone when its frequency was 0.5% or higher. TCRdb ran its own pipeline on the public reads, namely fastp trimming at Q25 and MiXCR clone calling, and kept in-frame beta chains. Identical CDR3 proteins give one entry, which carries the most common genes and DNA. These V and J calls rely on TCRdb rather than the paper's analysis. Within this sample are roughly 15,000 distinct CDR3 sequences, with approximately 30% of them counted one time only. The ten largest clones represent roughly 15% of the sample.

This clonotype showed up just a few times. Its antigen has not been determined. There are no base qualities to consult, and no much larger clone falls within one base. The sequence came from a woman between 45 and 65 years old with non-small cell lung cancer. The sequencing sample was made of lung tumor tissue. The receptor chain draws on TRBV28 and TRBJ1-2; no confident D gene assignment can be made. For the CDR3, the sequence is CASSGEIYGYTF. The DNA sequence is as follows: TGTGCCAGCAGTGGGGAAATTTATGGCTACACCTTC.